The rows below give T cell receptor beta chains drawn from one sample of a study of blood T cell repertoires in COVID-19. Only in-frame clones appear in the TCRdb table, and some are missing; sequencing was by immunoSEQ multiplex PCR. The sample yields some 70,000 clones, just under 80% seen once. The specimen sequenced was peripheral blood. Receptors originate from a woman aged 60 to 75 with acute or convalescent COVID-19. Each CDR3 is given with its conserved first and last residue. D genes are given only for firm matches. Clone size is given for some rows only: seen once, a few or many times, or a class if the clone is expanded.

>TRBD2|TRBJ2-5|TRBV12-5|NA
TGTGCTAGTGGTTTGGTTCAAGGGGGACTAGCGGGGCTCCAAGAGACCCAGTACTTC
CASGLVQGGLAGLQETQYF
>TRBD1|TRBJ1-3|TRBV28|NA
TGTGCCAGCAGTTCAGCCGGGACAGGGGCTGGAAACACCATATATTTT
CASSSAGTGAGNTIYF
>TRBD1|TRBJ2-2|TRBV10-3|NA
TGTGCCATCAGTGCTTCGACAGGGGGAAGGACCGGGGAGCTGTTTTTT
CAISASTGGRTGELFF
>TRBD1|TRBJ2-3|TRBV7-8|NA
TGTGCCAGCAGCCGAGGGGGACAGGGGGGATCAGATACGCAGTATTTT
CASSRGGQGGSDTQYF
>NA|TRBJ1-2|TRBV6-5|few
TGTGCCAGCAGTACTGATCCAGGATCGAACTATGGCTACACCTTC
CASSTDPGSNYGYTF
>NA|TRBJ2-7|TRBV10-3|few
TGTGCCATCAGTGAGTTTGGGGGCAAGGACGAGCAGTACTTC
CAISEFGGKDEQYF
>TRBD2|TRBJ2-1|TRBV14|few
TGTGCCAGCAGCCAAGCGGGGGGGGGTAACAATGAGCAGTTCTTC
CASSQAGGGNNEQFF
>NA|TRBJ1-1|TRBV5-1|NA
TGCGCCAGCAGGACAGGGAACACTGAAGCTTTCTTT
CASRTGNTEAFF
>NA|TRBJ2-7|TRBV11-1|NA
TGTGCCAGCAGCTTACAGTCTCGATTATACGAGCAGTACTTC
CASSLQSRLYEQYF
>NA|TRBJ1-1|TRBV25-1|NA
TGTGCCAGCAGTGAATCCCAGTTTTTGGCTGAAGCTTTCTTT
CASSESQFLAEAFF
>TRBD2|TRBJ2-7|TRBV3-1/TRBV3-2|many
TGTGCCAGCAGCCGAGGACTAGCGGGGCTCTCCTACGAGCAGTACTTC
CASSRGLAGLSYEQYF
>NA|TRBJ2-2|TRBV9|once
TGTGCCAGCAGCGTAGCTCAGGGCACCGGGGAGCTGTTTTTT
CASSVAQGTGELFF
>TRBD1|TRBJ1-5|TRBV3-1/TRBV3-2|NA
TGTGCCAGCAGCCAAGATCGCGGGGACAGAGGCGCGCCCCAGCATTTT
CASSQDRGDRGAPQHF
>NA|TRBJ2-7|TRBV5-1|NA
TGCGCCAGCAGCTTGTTAACAGGTCCTAGCTACGAGCAGTACTTC
CASSLLTGPSYEQYF
>TRBD1|TRBJ2-7|TRBV10-1|few
TGCGCCAGCAGTGTGGGGGACAGCTCCTACGAGCAGTACTTC
CASSVGDSSYEQYF
>TRBD1|TRBJ2-7|TRBV5-5|NA
TGTGCCAGCAGGGGTACCGGGACAGGATACTACGAGCAGTACTTC
CASRGTGTGYYEQYF
>TRBD1|TRBJ1-4|TRBV2|NA
TGTGCCAGCATCAGGGACAGGGCGGTTGAAAAACTGTTTTTT
CASIRDRAVEKLFF
>TRBD2|TRBJ2-2|TRBV10-3|once
TGTGCCTCGTGGGAGGGGAGGACCGGGGAGCTGTTTTTT
CASWEGRTGELFF
>TRBD1|TRBJ1-1|TRBV2|NA
TGTGCCAGCAGTTCGGGACAGGGGGCCCATATGGCTTTCTTT
CASSSGQGAHMAFF
>TRBD1|TRBJ1-5|TRBV6-2/TRBV6-3|few
TGTGCCAGCAGTTCGAGGGGGCCTCAGCCCCAGCATTTT
CASSSRGPQPQHF
>TRBD1|TRBJ2-1|TRBV28|NA
TGTGCCAGCAGTACTAGGGTGGGACAGGGGGCTTCCTACAATGAGCAGTTCTTC
CASSTRVGQGASYNEQFF
>TRBD1|TRBJ1-5|TRBV13|few
TGTGCCAGCAGCTTAGGATCAAACAGGGGGAGCAATCAGCCCCAGCATTTT
CASSLGSNRGSNQPQHF
>TRBD1|TRBJ1-4|TRBV18|NA
TGTGCCAGCTCACTATGGGGACAGCGATCCGCGAATGAAAAACTGTTTTTT
CASSLWGQRSANEKLFF
>NA|TRBJ2-5|TRBV3-1/TRBV3-2|NA
TGTGCCAGCAGCCAAGATACGCTGAGCAAGACCCAGTACTTC
CASSQDTLSKTQYF
>NA|TRBJ1-1|TRBV18|NA
TGTGCCAGCTCCCTCGACAGGAACACTGAAGCTTTCTTT
CASSLDRNTEAFF
>NA|TRBJ2-7|TRBV6-5|once
TGTGCCAGCCGGCCGAGCGGATCCTCCTACGAGCAGTACTTC
CASRPSGSSYEQYF
>TRBD1|TRBJ1-4|TRBV29-1|NA
TGCAGCGTTTCGGGACAGGGGGCGGATAGGCTGTTTTTT
CSVSGQGADRLFF
>TRBD1|TRBJ1-2|TRBV5-1|NA
TGCGCCAGCAGCTTGGGGTTAAGGACAGGGAACTATGGCTACACCTTC
CASSLGLRTGNYGYTF
>NA|TRBJ2-4|TRBV5-6|NA
TGTGCCAGCAGCTTGGAACTAGCCAAAAACATTCAGTACTTC
CASSLELAKNIQYF